This entry is about one T cell receptor (beta chain). The method was immunoSEQ multiplex PCR; TCRdb's version includes in-frame clones alone and lacks a portion of them. This repertoire shows approximately 87,000 clones, more than 85% found once; its top ten account for 0.39%. This record belongs to a study of technical replicates of blood from a few donors. Germline V CDR1 and CDR2: LGHNT, FRNRAP. This CDR3 has 13 residues. Deletions cut 6 bases from V and 1 base from J, with 9 bases between. The sample comprised T cells isolated from PBMCs. The chain links TRBV12-5 to TRBJ1-1; D gene unclear. The clonotype was recovered from a human donor in good health. Some clones in this sample may be carry-over from other donors' samples. CDR3 DNA sequence: TGTGCTAGTGGCCTGACAACGAACACTGAAGCTTTCTTT. It is translated as CASGLTTNTEAFF.